The clone carrying this TCR beta chain has more than one count but fewer than ten. No antigen is known for it. This sample was included in a study of beta chain features in type 1 diabetes. The isolated RNA, all of it, was reverse transcribed, so expressed TCRB transcripts were what got sequenced. Using immunoSEQ multiplex PCR, the repertoire was profiled, and TCRdb retains in-frame clones only, with some absent. The data hold around 250,000 clones, with about 14% observed a single time. Each population that was sorted was more than 95% pure. Study-wide results and limits: A moderate, significant TCRB CDR3 shortening appeared in type 1 diabetes across four CD4+ subsets. High TCR expression in some cells could lead to their over-representation in cDNA sequencing. Individuals with type 1 diabetes displayed fewer insertions and more deletions at VDJ junctions.

CDR3 length: 15 residues. V was pared by 4 bases and J by 1 base, with 7 bases of the junction left unmatched. Looked up from germline, CDR1 is SGHRS and CDR2 is YFSETQ. This chain joins TRBV5-1 and TRBJ1-1; 7 bases fit TRBD1. The clonotype was recovered from a man aged 25 to 45 with type 1 diabetes. Sequencing was performed on naive CD4+ T cells from blood. The CDR3 sequence is CASSTGTAKNTEAFF. The CDR3, as DNA: TGCGCCAGCAGCACGGGGACAGCGAAGAACACTGAAGCTTTCTTT.